This TCR beta chain was captured in a study of blood T cell repertoires in COVID-19 (dated by TCRdb to 2020 to 2022). For the wider study: Collaborator samples came from the United States, Italy and Spain and covered acute and convalescent phases of COVID-19. The material from the prospective study consisted of cDNA or gDNA derived from T cells, B-cell-depleted T cells, or PBMCs. The dataset comprised deeply sampled blood TCRbeta repertoires from subjects exposed to, actively infected with, or recovered from COVID-19. A freely available public database, intended as a resource for researchers studying the immune response to SARS-CoV-2, is where the repertoires were released. The samples were drawn from the first 160 participants of the ongoing ImmuneRACE study and from 1,200 or so subjects provided by 6 global collaborators. Nearly every sample came with metadata listing a de-identified subject ID, COVID-19 status, age in years and sex. Where HLA class I and class II types were available, the types were taken from metadata supplied by the sample provider, not from assay-based typing.

Collaborating institutions collected whole blood in K2EDTA tubes following their own protocols. For TCRbeta analysis, collaborators shipped samples as frozen whole blood, isolated PBMCs, or DNA extracted from either of those sample types. The CDR3 measures 13 amino acids from cysteine to phenylalanine. Only the CDR3 region is kept as DNA, spanning 39 bases read in frame from base 1. The germline V gene sets CDR1 to SGHDT and CDR2 to YYEEEE. Trimming takes 3 bases off V and 7 bases off J; junction bases not matched to a gene: 7. Findings and caveats that apply to the study as a whole: The quantity of clinical and demographic metadata differed by source and by participant and was supplied without curation.

The immunoSEQ Assay, a bias-controlled multiplex PCR, was used to amplify TCRbeta CDR3 regions from genomic DNA. For the original study's pipeline: The number of nucleated cells in each sample was estimated from the amplification of reference gene primers within the assay. Sequence reads were collapsed and filtered to measure the absolute abundance of every unique TCRbeta CDR3 rearrangement. For each sample, productive Simpson clonality was calculated by taking the square root of Simpson's diversity index across productive rearrangements. TCRdb retrieved this table from immuneACCESS and kept in-frame rearrangements only. Not all clones are present; in checked studies, unresolved V genes account for under half, and no reason is known for the remainder. V and J calls plus clone size are reproduced from that table; the DNA served to infer D and trimming. The sample has approximately 250,000 clones on record, approximately 85% of them singletons. Together, the top ten hold under 5% of the sample.

To note about this clone: The clone's antigen remains unknown. It has no much larger one-base neighbor in the sample; base qualities were not kept.

The chain couples TRBV5-6 to TRBJ2-7, with 7 bases aligning to TRBD1. Sequenced: peripheral blood. This TCR came from a man over 45 with acute or convalescent COVID-19. The nucleotide sequence reads TGTGCCAGCAGCTGGGACAGAGGACAGGAGCAGTACTTC. Translated, it gives CASSWDRGQEQYF.